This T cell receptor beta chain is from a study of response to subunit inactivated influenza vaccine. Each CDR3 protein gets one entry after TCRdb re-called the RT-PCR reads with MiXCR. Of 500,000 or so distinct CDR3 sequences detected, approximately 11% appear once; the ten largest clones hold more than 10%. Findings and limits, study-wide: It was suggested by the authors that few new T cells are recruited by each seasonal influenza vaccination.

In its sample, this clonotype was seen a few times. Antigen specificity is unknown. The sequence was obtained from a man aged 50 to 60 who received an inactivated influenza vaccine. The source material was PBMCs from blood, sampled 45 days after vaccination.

The CDR3 bases are TGCGCCAGCAGCCGAACCGGGCAGAGGAGAGATACGCAGTATTTT. Translating it yields CASSRTGQRRDTQYF. J is TRBJ2-3 and V is TRBV4-1; D not certain. Germline CDR1 is MGHRA and CDR2 is YSYEKL. The CDR3 contains 15 residues. The V end lost 4 bases, the J end lost 5 bases, and 16 bases lay between the germline ends.